Described below is a single T cell receptor beta chain sequence and its context. Antigen unknown. V gave up 4 bases and J gave up 1 base; unmatched junction bases: 9. Germline V gives CDR1 SGHRS, CDR2 YFSETQ. CDR3 length equals 16 residues. The record originates from a study of early T cells in non-severe SARS-CoV-2 infection. Across the study: RNA in bulk from unsorted whole blood was sequenced, and chains were unpaired. Regarding the study as a whole: VDJdb matching skewed toward anti-spike CD8 responses, missing private and CD4 specificities.

Molecules of cDNA were individually given unique molecular identifiers that were attached to them. TCRdb recomputed calls from the 5' RACE reads with MiXCR, one row per CDR3 protein. The sample lists 34,000 or so distinct CDR3 sequences, approximately 10% occurring once. The receptor's source is an adult who was a healthcare worker with PCR-confirmed SARS-CoV-2 infection or an uninfected control (not recorded which). The sample comprised whole blood. This chain links TRBV5-1 with TRBJ2-3, with 7 bases lining up with TRBD1. This chain's CDR3 is CASSPDSGGGTDTQYF. The CDR3, as DNA: TGCGCCAGCAGCCCTGATTCAGGGGGAGGCACAGATACGCAGTATTTT.